This T cell receptor beta chain was observed in a study of control samples from healthy donors and cancer patients. The germline gives CDR1 LGHNT, CDR2 FRNRAP. CDR3 size: 15 residues. V gave up 1 base and J gave up 3 bases, with 13 bases separating them. Measured with immunoSEQ multiplex PCR; TCRdb has only the in-frame clones, and not every one. The sample records roughly 130,000 clones, 75% to 95% being singletons. Sequenced: blood. The V call is TRBV12-5, the J call TRBJ2-7, with D hard to call. The sequence came from a man aged 18 to 30 in good health. The CDR3 is CASGLGPQGNYEQYV. CDR3 nucleotide sequence: TGTGCTAGTGGTTTGGGACCCCAAGGGAACTACGAGCAGTACGTC.